The 20 T cell receptor beta chains below come from one sample, sequenced in a study of patients and donors after allogeneic stem cell transplantation. TCRdb processed the RT-PCR reads anew with MiXCR; each CDR3 protein has one entry. The sample includes 400,000 to 500,000 distinct CDR3 sequences, roughly 16% seen only once; the top ten take roughly 7%. Specimen: blood, either unsorted or a sorted T cell fraction (not recorded which). Every receptor here comes from a human donor who was either an allogeneic HSCT recipient or a stem cell or donor lymphocyte infusion donor (not recorded which). It is not recorded whose cells these are; they may come from a transplant donor.

This chain joins TRBV27 and TRBJ2-1; 10 bases are a match to TRBD2. Trimming removed 10 bases from V and 8 bases from J; junction bases left unmatched: 20. This CDR3 region has 17 residues. The germline gives CDR1 MNHEY, CDR2 SMNVEV (reference sequence). In DNA, the CDR3 is TGTGCCACCCAGGGGGGGGGGTGGACTAGCGGAGGAGATGAGCAGTTCTTC. Its protein product is CATQGGGWTSGGDEQFF.

The rearrangement uses TRBV20-1 and TRBJ1-1, with TRBD1 matching over 8 bases. Trimming took 6 bases from V and 2 from J; bases not matched to a gene: 5. The germline CDR1 and CDR2 sequences are DFQATT and SNEGSKA (reference sequence). The CDR3 is 13 residues long. The CDR3 sequence: CSAATGVNTEAFF. Written as DNA, the CDR3 is TGCAGTGCAGCGACAGGGGTAAACACTGAAGCTTTCTTT.

Many counts were recorded for this clonotype. V gene TRBV5-1 combines with J gene TRBJ2-7; 7 nucleotides agree with TRBD1. Germline CDR1 reads SGHRS; CDR2 reads YFSETQ. V lost 0 bases to trimming and J lost 3 bases; unmatched junction nucleotides: 3. The CDR3 is made up of 14 amino acids. DNA for the CDR3: TGCGCCAGCAGCTTGGGGGACAGCTTCTACGAGCAGTACTTC. Translated: CASSLGDSFYEQYF.

V and J are TRBV5-1 and TRBJ2-3, with 7 bases fitting TRBD1. V lost 4 bases and J lost 4; bases outside the gene matches: 6. Germline V gene lookup returns CDR1 SGHRS and CDR2 YFSETQ. The CDR3 has 14 amino acids. Written as DNA, the CDR3 is TGCGCCAGCAGCAACAGGGGTGGCGCAGATACGCAGTATTTT. The encoded protein is CASSNRGGADTQYF.

The chain employs TRBV15 and TRBJ1-1; no clear D. V lost 0 bases, J lost 1 base, and 9 bases lay in between. CDR3 size: 15 residues. Germline CDR1 and CDR2: LNHNV and YYDKDF (reference sequence). This CDR3 is CATSRDFLGNTEAFF. The DNA of the CDR3 is TGTGCCACCAGCAGAGATTTTTTGGGGAACACTGAAGCTTTCTTT. The full variable domain, its missing parts supplied by reference TRBV15 and TRBJ1-1, is DAMVIQNPRYQVTQFGKPVTLSCSQTLNHNVMYWYQQKSSQAPKLLFHYYDKDFNNEADTPDNFQSRRPNTSFCFLDIRSPGLGDTAMYLCATSRDFLGNTEAFFGQGTRLTVV.

This chain uses TRBV5-1 with TRBJ2-2, with D possibly matching TRBD2 (6 bases). The germline V gene encodes CDR1 SGHRS and CDR2 YFSETQ. The V end was cut by 2 bases, the J end by 0 bases, with 14 bases between. The CDR3 is made up of 17 amino acids. Written as DNA, the CDR3 is TGCGCCAGCAGCTTAATCTTTAGCGGTACGAACACCGGGGAGCTGTTTTTT. Translating gives CASSLIFSGTNTGELFF.

The chain is built from TRBV4-3 and TRBJ1-4; TRBD1 matches at 8 bases. Losses at the gene ends were 6 bases for V and 8 bases for J; bases not matched to a gene: 14. The germline V gene encodes CDR1 LGHNA and CDR2 YSLEER. This CDR3 has 16 amino acids. CDR3 nucleotide sequence: TGCGCCAGCAGACCCAGTCCCGCAGGGGGCGACGAAAAACTGTTTTTT. Its translation is CASRPSPAGGDEKLFF.

The chain is built from TRBV3-1 and TRBJ2-7; no clear D. V lost 3 bases and J lost 6, with 15 bases in between. Germline CDR1 reads LGHDT; CDR2 reads YNNKEL (reference sequence). The CDR3 is 14 residues long. The CDR3 DNA sequence: TGTGCCAGCAGCCAGGGGTTTGGGGTGTTCGAGCAGTACTTC. Translated: CASSQGFGVFEQYF.

This sequence joins TRBV29-1 and TRBJ1-3; 7 nucleotides match TRBD1. Germline CDR1 is SQVTM and CDR2 is ANQGSEA. The CDR3 is 17 amino acids. J was trimmed by 0 bases and V by 4 bases; bases with no gene match: 12. The CDR3 loop is CSVVGRDSSHSGNTIYF. The CDR3 DNA is TGCAGCGTTGTGGGAAGGGACAGCAGCCACTCTGGAAACACCATATATTTT.

The V call is TRBV10-3, the J call TRBJ2-5; 13 positions agree with TRBD2. V dropped 2 bases and J dropped 5; count of bases not matched to a gene: 8. CDR1 is ENHRY, CDR2 SYGVKD, per germline. This CDR3 contains 17 residues. In nucleotides, the CDR3 is TGTGCCATCAGTGAGCAAGGACTAGCGGGAGTGGGGGAGACCCAGTACTTC. Encoded protein: CAISEQGLAGVGETQYF.

This clonotype showed up just a few times. The J gene is TRBJ1-1, the V gene TRBV4-3; D gene unclear. Between the trimmed V and J ends, which lost 1 base and 6 bases, there was a span of 15 bases. The CDR3 sequence is 15 residues long. CDR1 and CDR2 from the germline V gene are LGHNA and YSLEER. The DNA for the CDR3 is TGCGCCAGCAGCCAAGTTGGATCCCCAACGCCTGAAGCTTTCTTT. This translates into CASSQVGSPTPEAFF.

This clonotype was found a few times. The chain links TRBV20-1 to TRBJ2-1, with TRBD2 matching 8 bases. Germline CDR1 DFQATT, CDR2 SNEGSKA (reference sequence). CDR3 length: 14 amino acids. V was clipped by 3 bases and J by 8 bases; unmatched bases: 9. CDR3 protein: CSASFGGREDEQFF. CDR3 DNA: TGCAGTGCTAGTTTCGGAGGGCGGGAGGATGAGCAGTTCTTC.

This clonotype occurred a few times. The genes are TRBV5-1 and TRBJ1-1; D uncertain. V was trimmed by 4 bases and J by 5 bases, leaving 18 bases between them. Germline CDR1 is SGHRS and CDR2 is YFSETQ. This CDR3 spans 15 amino acids. The CDR3 here is CASSQPGRGWTEAFF. CDR3 nucleotides: TGCGCCAGCAGCCAGCCGGGTCGGGGATGGACTGAAGCTTTCTTT. Combining the CDR3 with reference TRBV5-1 and TRBJ1-1 gives the whole variable domain KAGVTQTPRYLIKTRGQQVTLSCSPISGHRSVSWYQQTPGQGLQFLFEYFSETQRNKGNFPGRFSGRQFSNSRSEMNVSTLELGDSALYLCASSQPGRGWTEAFFGQGTRLTVV.

V is TRBV5-4 and J is TRBJ1-5, with a weak D call TRBD1 (5 bases). CDR3 size: 16 residues. The germline CDR1 and CDR2 sequences are SGHNT and YYREEE (reference sequence). The ends were cut back, 4 bases at V and 0 bases at J, with 14 bases in the middle. The CDR3 sequence is CASSKGPLYSNQPQHF. The CDR3 DNA sequence: TGTGCCAGCAGCAAGGGACCGCTTTATAGCAATCAGCCCCAGCATTTT.

This clonotype occurred a few times. The chain is built from TRBV24-1 and TRBJ2-1; 13 bases are shared with TRBD2. CDR3 size: 15 residues. CDR1 KGHDR and CDR2 SFDVKD come from the germline V gene. With 6 bases clipped from V and 8 bases from J, the junction kept 6 bases outside the gene matches. CDR3 DNA: TGTGCCACCAGTCTAGGACTAGCGGGAGAGGATGAGCAGTTCTTC. Its protein is CATSLGLAGEDEQFF.

This clonotype has only a few counts. The J gene is TRBJ2-3, the V gene TRBV9, with TRBD2 as a possible D gene (5 bases). This CDR3 has 12 residues. CDR1 and CDR2 (germline): SGDLS, YYNGEE. V dropped 6 bases and J dropped 2 bases, with 7 bases sitting between them. CDR3 bases: TGTGCCAGCAAACGGGACACAGATACGCAGTATTTT. This codes for CASKRDTDTQYF.

This clonotype was seen only a few times. This chain links TRBV4-1 with TRBJ2-1, with D perhaps TRBD2 (6 bases). From germline, CDR1 is MGHRA and CDR2 YSYEKL. V was cut by 2 bases and J by 2 bases, with 16 bases left in between. The CDR3 contains 17 residues. The CDR3 spells CASSQTSRGNTYNEQFF. Written as DNA, the CDR3 is TGCGCCAGCAGCCAAACGTCTCGGGGGAATACCTACAATGAGCAGTTCTTC.

This clonotype was detected many times. The chain links TRBV7-9 to TRBJ2-2; TRBD1 matches 8 bases. Germline lookup yields CDR1 SEHNR and CDR2 FQNEAQ (reference sequence). Trimming cost V 5 bases and J 2 bases; bases outside gene matches: 10. The CDR3 has 17 amino acids. CDR3 amino acids: CASSPRRTGLNTGELFF. CDR3 coding DNA: TGTGCCAGCAGCCCGCGGCGGACAGGGCTAAACACCGGGGAGCTGTTTTTT. The full variable domain, rest sourced from reference TRBV7-9 and TRBJ2-2, is DTGVSQNPRHKITKRGQNVTFRCDPISEHNRLYWYRQTLGQGPEFLTYFQNEAQLEKSRLLSDRFSAERPKGSFSTLEIQRTEQGDSAMYLCASSPRRTGLNTGELFFGEGSRLTVL.

This clonotype was observed a handful of times. The genes are TRBV30 and TRBJ2-7; TRBD1 aligns across 8 bases. The germline CDR1 and CDR2 sequences are GTSNPN and SVGIG (reference sequence). The CDR3 runs to 14 residues. The V and J ends lost 3 bases and 3 bases, in that order; junction bases with no gene match: 7. CDR3 residues: CAWRGGQAHYEQYF. The CDR3 nucleotides read TGTGCCTGGAGAGGGGGACAGGCGCACTACGAGCAGTACTTC.

This clonotype was counted a few times. The J gene is TRBJ2-1, the V gene TRBV7-2, with D unclear. The CDR3 contains 15 residues. V dropped 2 bases and J dropped 10 bases, with 18 bases sitting between them. The germline V gene encodes CDR1 SGHTA and CDR2 FQGNSA. CDR3 amino acids: CASSLRRGALLEQFF. The CDR3 DNA follows: TGTGCCAGCAGCTTACGGCGTGGCGCCCTTTTGGAGCAGTTCTTC. Combining the CDR3 with reference TRBV7-2 and TRBJ2-1 gives the whole variable domain GAGVSQSPSNKVTEKGKDVELRCDPISGHTALYWYRQSLGQGLEFLIYFQGNSAPDKSGLPSDRFSAERTGGSVSTLTIQRTQQEDSAVYLCASSLRRGALLEQFFGPGTRLTVL.